This T cell receptor beta chain originates from a study of cytomegalovirus exposure and HLA in healthy donors. Study results and caveats: The classifier reportedly diagnosed cytomegalovirus status with high specificity and sensitivity. Researchers counted roughly 150 TCR beta chains as cytomegalovirus-associated. That first-cohort TCR clusters tended to co-occur in the 95 to 150 validation repertoires was found in a later analysis.

The CDR3 is 14 residues long. Germline-derived CDR1 and CDR2 are SGHRS and YFSETQ. The V and J ends lost 5 bases and 4 bases, in that order; junction bases with no gene match: 7. Produced via immunoSEQ multiplex PCR; TCRdb's table is partial and in-frame only. The sample shows 60,000 to 70,000 clones, around 89% of them seen only once. Points on this clone: Its target is not known.

Sequenced material: PBMCs. This rearrangement joins TRBV5-1 to TRBJ1-1; 8 nucleotides match TRBD1. This receptor was identified in a woman aged 18-30 years in good health and CMV-seronegative. The chain's CDR3 is CASRLTTGGTEAFF. In DNA form, the CDR3 reads TGCGCCAGCAGGTTAACTACAGGGGGCACTGAAGCTTTCTTT.